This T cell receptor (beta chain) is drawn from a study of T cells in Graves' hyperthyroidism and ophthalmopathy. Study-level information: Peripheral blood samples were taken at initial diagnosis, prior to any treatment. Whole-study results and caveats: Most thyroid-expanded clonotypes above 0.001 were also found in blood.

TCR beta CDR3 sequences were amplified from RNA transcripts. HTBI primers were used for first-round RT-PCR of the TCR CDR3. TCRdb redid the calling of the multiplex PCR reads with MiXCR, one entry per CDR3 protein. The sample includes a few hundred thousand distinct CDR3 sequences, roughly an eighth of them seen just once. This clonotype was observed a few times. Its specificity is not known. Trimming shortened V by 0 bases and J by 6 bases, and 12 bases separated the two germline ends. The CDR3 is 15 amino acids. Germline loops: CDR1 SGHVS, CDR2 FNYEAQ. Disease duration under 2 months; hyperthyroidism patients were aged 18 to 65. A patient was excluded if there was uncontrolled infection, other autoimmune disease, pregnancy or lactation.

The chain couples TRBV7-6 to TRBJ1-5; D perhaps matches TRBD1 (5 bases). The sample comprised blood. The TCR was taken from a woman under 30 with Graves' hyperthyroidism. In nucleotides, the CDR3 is TGTGCCAGCAGCTTAGCGGTGGGGCGGGGTCAGCCCCAGCATTTT. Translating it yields CASSLAVGRGQPQHF.